The present TCR beta chain was sequenced within a study of blood T cell repertoires in COVID-19. About the study: PBMCs, B-cell-depleted T cells, or T cells provided the cDNA or gDNA that made up the material.

This CDR3 spans 15 amino acids. With 8 bases removed from V and 0 bases from J, the gap between germline ends came to 14 bases. Germline CDR1 reads SNHLY; CDR2 reads FYNNEI. Some clones are missing from TCRdb's copy, which holds only in-frame ones; the method was immunoSEQ multiplex PCR. The profile shows 50,000 or so clones, about 89% of them singletons. The rearrangement links TRBV2 to TRBJ1-5; maybe TRBD1 (5 bases). This sequence originates from a human donor in a cohort sampled during active COVID-19. The sample was peripheral blood. The CDR3 region has the DNA TGTGCCAGCTTACCTGACAGTGGTAGCAATCAGCCCCAGCATTTT. Residues: CASLPDSGSNQPQHF.